Listed here are 15 T cell receptor beta chains from one sample, sequenced in a study of CD8 T cells in Susac syndrome. RNA, at about 0.5 to 1 ug, was reverse transcribed with random hexamers. TCRdb passed the immunoSEQ multiplex PCR reads through MiXCR, listing each CDR3 protein once. Of 140,000 to 150,000 distinct CDR3 sequences listed, around 95% were seen once; the top ten hold 0.065% to 0.095%. The sequencing sample was made of CD4+ T cells from PBMCs. The receptors were sampled from a human donor with Susac syndrome.

V gene TRBV20-1 combines with J gene TRBJ2-3; 8 bases agree with TRBD1. The CDR3 has 15 amino acids. J gave up 4 bases and V 5 bases, and 11 bases lay outside the gene matches. Germline lookup yields CDR1 DFQATT and CDR2 SNEGSKA (reference sequence). DNA of the CDR3: TGCAGTGCTCCCCGGGGAGACAGGGGAGCAGATACGCAGTATTTT. Its protein is CSAPRGDRGADTQYF.

CDR3 nucleotides: TGCGCCAGCAGCTTGGCAGGGGCCAACACAGATACGCAGTATTTT. It codes for CASSLAGANTDTQYF. The rearrangement uses TRBV5-1 and TRBJ2-3; a possible D gene is TRBD1 (6 bases). Trimming cost V 0 bases and J 2 bases, with 10 bases left between them. Germline V gene sequence: CDR1 SGHRS, CDR2 YFSETQ. CDR3 size: 15 residues.

The chain has TRBV6-5 and TRBJ1-1; the D is unclear. This CDR3 has 14 amino acids. Trimming took 0 bases from V and 11 from J, leaving 16 bases between them. Germline loops: CDR1 MNHEY, CDR2 SVGAGI. As DNA, the CDR3 is TGTGCCAGCAGTTACTCGGACGTAGGGCTTGGGGCTTTCTTT. Translating gives CASSYSDVGLGAFF.

V and J are TRBV7-2 and TRBJ2-1; no firm D call. Trimming took 5 bases from V and 4 from J, leaving 15 bases between them. The CDR3 runs to 15 residues. CDR1 and CDR2 from the germline V gene are SGHTA and FQGNSA. CDR3 bases: TGTGCCAGCAGCCCCCGAGCCGCTCAATACAATGAGCAGTTCTTC. It translates to CASSPRAAQYNEQFF.

This rearrangement joins TRBV21-1 to TRBJ1-5; the table calls TRBD1, which could not be checked here. TRBV21-1 is recorded as a pseudogene. This CDR3 comprises 14 residues. Here the CDR3 DNA reads TGTGCCAGCAGTGAAGAGGGGGGCAATCAGCCCCAGCATTTT. This encodes CASSEEGGNQPQHF.

The chain uses TRBV5-4 and TRBJ2-1; D unclear. Germline CDR1 is SGHNT and CDR2 is YYREEE (reference sequence). The CDR3 contains 13 residues. Trimming pared 0 bases from V and 5 bases from J, leaving 6 bases between. The chain's CDR3 is CASSLALHNEQFF. The CDR3 DNA is TGTGCCAGCAGCTTGGCCTTACACAATGAGCAGTTCTTC.

The chain links TRBV10-1 to TRBJ2-5; tentative D call: TRBD1 (5 bases). V was clipped by 6 bases and J by 6 bases, with 14 bases between them. The V gene's germline CDR1 is WNHNN and CDR2 SYGVQD (reference sequence). This CDR3 has 13 amino acids. CDR3 amino acids: CASSIQGSKTQYF. The CDR3, as DNA: TGCGCCAGCAGCATCCAGGGTTCGAAGACCCAGTACTTC.

The chain uses TRBV5-1 and TRBJ2-1, with D maybe TRBD1 (6 bases). With 1 base removed from V and 8 bases from J, the gap between germline ends came to 13 bases. The CDR3 runs 14 residues. The V gene's germline CDR1 is SGHRS and CDR2 YFSETQ. As DNA, the CDR3 is TGCGCCAGCAGCTTGTTACAGGGTTGGGATGAGCAGTTCTTC. Protein: CASSLLQGWDEQFF.

V is TRBV20-1 and J is TRBJ1-2; unclear D gene. The CDR3 is made up of 11 amino acids. Trimming pared 6 bases from V and 4 bases from J, leaving 9 bases between. Looked up from germline, CDR1 is DFQATT and CDR2 is SNEGSKA (reference sequence). CDR3 residues: CSARNSYGYTF. CDR3 in DNA: TGCAGTGCAAGGAACAGCTATGGCTACACCTTC.

The chain has TRBV18 and TRBJ1-5; D unresolved. The CDR3 is made up of 13 amino acids. Trimming stripped 8 bases from V and 7 bases from J, with 15 bases between. CDR1 is KGHSH and CDR2 is LQKENI in the germline V gene. The CDR3 coding sequence is TGTGCCAGCAAAGCGGGGATAGGGCAGCCCCAGCATTTT. This translates into CASKAGIGQPQHF.

Here the CDR3 DNA reads TGCAGTGCCCCTCGACAGGGGTATGGCTACACCTTC. It translates to CSAPRQGYGYTF. The J gene is TRBJ1-2, the V gene TRBV20-1, with TRBD1 matching over 8 bases. The CDR3 loop spans 12 amino acids. V lost 6 bases and J lost 5; bases outside the gene matches: 5. From germline, CDR1 is DFQATT and CDR2 SNEGSKA (reference sequence).

The chain combines TRBV12-3 or TRBV12-4 with TRBJ1-6; D is ambiguous. The ends were cut back, 6 bases at V and 0 bases at J, with 12 bases in the middle. The CDR3 extends over 16 amino acids. The CDR3 here is CASSQDALSYNSPLHF. CDR3 bases: TGTGCCAGCAGCCAAGACGCCCTCTCCTATAATTCACCCCTCCACTTT.

This sequence joins TRBV28 and TRBJ2-7, with D possibly being TRBD2 (7 bases). Germline CDR1 is MDHEN and CDR2 is SYDVKM. The CDR3 is made up of 12 amino acids. Trimming removed 11 bases from V and 4 bases from J, with 15 bases in between. The CDR3 DNA reads as TGTGCCTCCATGGGGGGGCTATACGAGCAGTACTTC. It specifies CASMGGLYEQYF.

The gene calls are TRBV12-3 or TRBV12-4 and TRBJ2-2; 9 bases match TRBD2. The CDR3 runs 16 residues. V lost 1 base, J lost 4 bases, and 4 bases stayed unmatched. In nucleotides, the CDR3 is TGTGCCAGCAGTTTAGGGCGGGGGGGCGGCACCGGGGAGCTGTTTTTT. Protein product: CASSLGRGGGTGELFF.

This clonotype has more than one count but fewer than ten. V is TRBV29-1 and J is TRBJ2-3, with a weak D call TRBD1 (5 bases). This CDR3 spans 14 amino acids. CDR1 is SQVTM and CDR2 is ANQGSEA in the germline V gene. The V and J ends lost 2 bases and 1 base respectively, with 10 bases between them. This CDR3 is CSVEQGMGTDTQYF. The CDR3 DNA follows: TGCAGCGTTGAACAGGGTATGGGCACAGATACGCAGTATTTT.